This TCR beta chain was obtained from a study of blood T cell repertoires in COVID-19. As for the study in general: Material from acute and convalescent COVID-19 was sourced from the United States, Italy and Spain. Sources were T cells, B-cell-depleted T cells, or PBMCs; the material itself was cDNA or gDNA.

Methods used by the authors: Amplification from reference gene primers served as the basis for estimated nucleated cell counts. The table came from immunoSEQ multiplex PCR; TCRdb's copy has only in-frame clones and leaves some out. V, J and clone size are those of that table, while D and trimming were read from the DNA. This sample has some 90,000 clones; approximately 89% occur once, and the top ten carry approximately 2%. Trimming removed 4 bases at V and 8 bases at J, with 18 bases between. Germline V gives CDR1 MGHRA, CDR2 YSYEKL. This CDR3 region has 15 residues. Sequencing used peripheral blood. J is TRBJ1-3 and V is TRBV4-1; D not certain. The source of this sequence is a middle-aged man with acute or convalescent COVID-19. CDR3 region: CASSLGPLGKDTIYF. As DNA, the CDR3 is TGCGCCAGCAGCCTAGGACCCCTCGGGAAAGACACCATATATTTT.